This T cell receptor (beta chain) comes out of a study of T-cell memory formation after mild COVID-19 (dated by TCRdb to the early 2020s). Describing the broader study: Most TCR sequence clusters were specific to one of the two donors. In two donors, T-cell clones that expanded and contracted after mild COVID-19 were tracked by sequencing TCRalpha and TCRbeta repertoires over time. The cohort was made up of two young adult volunteers, one female and one male, who were previously healthy.

The study at large found these results: Only two mild cases were covered in the study, and larger cohorts including severe cases with pre-infection samples were considered necessary. Contracting CD4+ clones appeared mostly in the CM and EM memory subsets, whereas CD8+ clones were enriched in EMRA. Some responding clones were detected in pre-infection memory, suggesting pre-existing cross-reactive memory T cells joined the SARS-CoV-2 response. SARS-CoV-2 specificity was not confirmed for the second-wave clones peaking on day 37. Clones contracting from day 15 to 85 had balanced CD4/CD8 phenotypes, while a second wave expanding from day 15 to 37 was biased towards CD4+.

This sample was sequenced with an Illumina NovaSeq 6000. Using 5'RACE with constant-segment primers, TCRalpha and TCRbeta cDNA libraries were constructed, with sample barcodes and unique molecular identifiers added in the process. RNA was extracted from every sample with Trizol reagent. Library amplification was performed in two PCR steps, and a second sample barcode and Illumina TruSeq adapters were introduced in the second step. Sequencing of libraries was performed on an Illumina NovaSeq with 2 x 150 bp paired-end reads. The authors' analysis ran thus. Reads were demultiplexed and collapsed into UMI-guided consensus sequences with migec v1.2.7. Using mixcr v2.1.11, the UMI consensuses were aligned to TRA and TRB V and J templates and assembled into clonotypes. A clonotype was counted as expanded or contracted only if both edgeR and NoisET called the change significant, with noise models trained on biological replicates. For edgeR calls, the cutoffs were a false discovery rate-adjusted p below 0.01 and a log2 fold-change threshold of 1. PCA with hierarchical clustering of max-normalized trajectories of the 1000 most abundant clonotypes was used as exploratory dynamics analysis. The CD4 or CD8 phenotype of responding clones was assigned using the separately sequenced CD4+ and CD8+ repertoires. Using fastp trimming at Q25 and MiXCR clonotype assembly, TCRdb reanalyzed the public sequencing data and kept in-frame beta chains. Here each entry gathers all rows of one CDR3 protein and keeps the most common genes and DNA. Clone size and V and J calls follow TCRdb, not the original study. This sample comprises a few hundred thousand distinct CDR3 sequences, 8% to 10% of them detected only once. 22% of the sample belongs to the ten largest clones.

Ficoll-Paque density gradient centrifugation was used to isolate PBMCs. This clonotype was counted only a few times. This clone's antigen is unknown. Per-nucleotide qualities are absent, and no much larger clonotype sits a single base away. The sequence came from a man aged 18 to 29 who had mild COVID-19 (a few samples of this study predate the infection). The sample titles of this study are shuffled in the database, so cell type and time point are left out; the donor was told from shared clones. The specimen sequenced was PBMCs or a T cell subset sorted from them (not recorded which).

Read as DNA, the sequence is TGTGCCAGCAGCGTAGAGAGCTCCTACGAGCAGTACTTC. This encodes CASSVESSYEQYF. The V and J segments used are TRBV9 and TRBJ2-7, with no confident D gene call. The V end loses 0 bases and the J end loses 0 bases, and a stretch of 4 bases separates them. Taken from cysteine to phenylalanine, the CDR3 has 13 residues. Only the CDR3 DNA is retained, 39 bases long and in frame from the first base. Sequences SGDLS (CDR1) and YYNGEE (CDR2) are obtained from the germline V gene.